This entry describes one T cell receptor (beta chain). The sample belongs to a study of chemoradiotherapy in HPV16-positive cancers. Across the study: Functional T-cell assays on two HPV16-positive patients' cells defined candidate HPV-specific clones and common TCR motifs.

V shed 6 bases and J 8 bases; nucleotides not matched to a gene: 9. Germline V gene sequence: CDR1 KGHSH, CDR2 LQKENI. This CDR3 is built from 14 residues. Clones were read by immunoSEQ multiplex PCR, and TCRdb kept only the in-frame ones, dropping some. The sample includes under 15,000 clones, about 88% of them seen just once. The rearrangement joins TRBV18 to TRBJ1-3; TRBD1 matches 8 bases. This TCR derives from a human donor with HPV-associated anogenital cancer. This specimen consisted of blood, obtained from a patient who underwent chemoradiotherapy. Written as DNA, the CDR3 is TGTGCCAGCTCTCGGACAGGGTCTTTGCACACCATATATTTT. This gives the protein CASSRTGSLHTIYF.